The TCR beta chain under discussion was sequenced for a study of OX40 agonist ivuxolimab in advanced cancers. About the research overall: Partial responses were recorded for three patients, including one with hepatocellular carcinoma and two with cutaneous melanoma.

As regards this clone: Its antigen is still unknown.

Repertoires were generated with immunoSEQ multiplex PCR, while TCRdb's copy carries only in-frame clones and drops some. The sample lists around 50,000 clones; less than 85% were seen once. The study, taken as a whole, reports: Relative to CD4+ cells, CD8+ T cells on average had more expanded clones.

Autoimmune disease history or systemic immunosuppression was exclusionary. The CDR3 is 14 amino acids. V lost 3 bases, J lost 2 bases, and 11 bases lay in between. CDR1 and CDR2 from the germline V gene are SGHRS and YFSETQ. This chain links TRBV5-1 with TRBJ2-5; possible D gene TRBD1, 5 bases. The source is an adult with an advanced solid tumor such as melanoma, head and neck, liver or kidney cancer. Sequenced material: CD4+ or CD8+ T cells sorted from blood, taken in a trial of the OX40 agonist ivuxolimab. CDR3 in DNA: TGCGCCAGCAGCTATTCGACAGCTCAAGAGACCCAGTACTTC. This codes for CASSYSTAQETQYF.